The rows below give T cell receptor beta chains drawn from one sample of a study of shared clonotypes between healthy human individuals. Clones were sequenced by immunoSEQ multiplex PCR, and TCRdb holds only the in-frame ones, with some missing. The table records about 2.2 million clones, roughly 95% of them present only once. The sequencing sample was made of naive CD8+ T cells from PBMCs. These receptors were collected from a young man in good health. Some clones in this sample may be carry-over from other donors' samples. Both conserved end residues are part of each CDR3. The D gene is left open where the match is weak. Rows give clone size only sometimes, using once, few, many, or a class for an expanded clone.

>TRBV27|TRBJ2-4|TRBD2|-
TGTGCCAGCGGGCTAGCGGGAAACATTCAGTACTTC
CASGLAGNIQYF
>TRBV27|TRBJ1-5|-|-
TGTGCCAGCAGTGAATCGGGGGGCGGGCCCCAGCATTTT
CASSESGGGPQHF
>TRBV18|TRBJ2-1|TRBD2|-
TGTGCCAGCTCACCACCGAAACTAGCGGGGTTATACAATGAGCAGTTCTTC
CASSPPKLAGLYNEQFF
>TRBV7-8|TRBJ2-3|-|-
TGTGCCAGCAGCTTAGTTCCCAGAAAGGGGATCACAGATACGCAGTATTTT
CASSLVPRKGITDTQYF
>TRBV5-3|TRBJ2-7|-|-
TGTGCCAGAAGCTTGCAGGGGCGGTCCGACGAGCAGTACTTC
CARSLQGRSDEQYF
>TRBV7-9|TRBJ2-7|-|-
TGTGCCAGCAGCTCCGACTACGAGCAGTACTTC
CASSSDYEQYF
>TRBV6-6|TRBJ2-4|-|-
TGTGCCAGCAGTCCTGGAGGGGCCAAAAACATTCAGTACTTC
CASSPGGAKNIQYF
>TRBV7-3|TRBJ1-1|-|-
TGTGCCAGCATGGGGGTCGGTTCTGAAGCTTTCTTT
CASMGVGSEAFF
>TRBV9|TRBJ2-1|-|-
TGTGCCAGCAGCGTAGAAGTGGTAGAGAACAATGAGCAGTTCTTC
CASSVEVVENNEQFF
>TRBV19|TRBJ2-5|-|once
TGTGCCAGTAGTCCCTCCGACAGTCCGGGACAAGAGACCCAGTACTTC
CASSPSDSPGQETQYF
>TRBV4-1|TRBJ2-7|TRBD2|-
TGCGCCAGCAGCCAAGATCTAGCGGGAGCGATCTACCCCTACGAGCAGTACTTC
CASSQDLAGAIYPYEQYF
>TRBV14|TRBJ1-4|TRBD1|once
TGTGCCAGCAGCCAATGGATAGGGACAGGTGATAATGAAAAACTGTTTTTT
CASSQWIGTGDNEKLFF
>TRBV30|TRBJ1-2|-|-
TGTGCCTGGAGTCTACCCGGGACAATTCTTGGCTACACCTTC
CAWSLPGTILGYTF
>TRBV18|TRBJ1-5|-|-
TGTGCCAGCTCGAATGAGACAGGTTATAGCAATCAGCCCCAGCATTTT
CASSNETGYSNQPQHF
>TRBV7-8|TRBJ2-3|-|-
TGTGCCAGCAGCTTGGGTCAGGACACAGATACGCAGTATTTT
CASSLGQDTDTQYF
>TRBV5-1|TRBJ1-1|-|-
TGCGCCAGCAGCGAGAACAGATTCCGAGGAGAAGCTTTCTTT
CASSENRFRGEAFF
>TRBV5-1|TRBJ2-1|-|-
TGCGCCAGCAGCTTGGGGTTTTCTAGAAGCTCCTACAATGAGCAGTTCTTC
CASSLGFSRSSYNEQFF
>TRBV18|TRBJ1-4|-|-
TGTGCCAGCTCACCGGTCGCTTCAACTAATGAAAAACTGTTTTTT
CASSPVASTNEKLFF
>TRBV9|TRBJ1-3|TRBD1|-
TGTGCCAGCAGCGGGCATTTGGGACAGGGCTCTGGAAACACCATATATTTT
CASSGHLGQGSGNTIYF
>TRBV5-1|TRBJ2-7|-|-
TGCGCCAGCAGCCCCCCAAGATGGGGCGAGCAGTACTTC
CASSPPRWGEQYF
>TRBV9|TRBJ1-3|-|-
TGTGCCAGCAGCGTAACGGCCTCTCCAGGAAACACCATATATTTT
CASSVTASPGNTIYF
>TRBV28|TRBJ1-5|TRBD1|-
TGTGCCAGCAGAGGGACAGATAGCAATCAGCCCCAGCATTTT
CASRGTDSNQPQHF
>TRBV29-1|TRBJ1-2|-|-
TGCAGCGTGGTGGACAGTTACTATGGCTACACCTTC
CSVVDSYYGYTF
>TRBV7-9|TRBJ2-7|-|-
TGTGCCAGCAGCTTAGCCGCCGGGAGAGAGCAGTACTTC
CASSLAAGREQYF
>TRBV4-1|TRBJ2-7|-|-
TGCGCCAGCAGCCAAGTTCTCAGCTCCTACGAGCAGTACTTC
CASSQVLSSYEQYF